The source of this T cell receptor (beta chain) is a study of blood T cell repertoires in COVID-19. Assay used: immunoSEQ multiplex PCR; TCRdb lists only in-frame clones, some missing. The sample has a few hundred thousand clones, around 89% seen once. V was shortened by 0 bases and J by 5 bases, with 16 bases between the two germline ends. The germline V gene encodes CDR1 KGHDR and CDR2 SFDVKD. The length of the CDR3 is 17 residues. Sequencing used peripheral blood. The receptor was isolated from a woman aged 45-65 years with COVID-19, enrolled during active disease. The chain employs TRBV24-1 and TRBJ2-1; maybe TRBD2 (5 bases). CDR3 coding DNA: TGTGCCACCAGTGATTTGGGGAGCAGTGTGAGTAACAATGAGCAGTTCTTC. Its protein product is CATSDLGSSVSNNEQFF.